The sample holds a few counts of the clone carrying this TCR beta chain. Attached unique molecular identifiers marked individual cDNA molecules. TCRdb analysed the 5' RACE reads with MiXCR anew, one entry per CDR3 protein. Altogether 45,000 to 60,000 distinct CDR3 sequences are present, 9.3% being singletons, with the ten largest covering around 20%. This sample was included in a study of early T cells in non-severe SARS-CoV-2 infection. CDR1 and CDR2 from the germline V gene are SGHRS and YFSETQ. With 0 bases clipped from V and 1 base from J, the junction kept 7 bases outside the gene matches. CDR3 length: 16 residues.

The genes are TRBV5-1 and TRBJ2-7; 7 nucleotides align to TRBD2. The sequencing sample was made of whole blood. This receptor was taken from an adult who was a healthcare worker with PCR-confirmed SARS-CoV-2 infection or an uninfected control (not recorded which). The CDR3 DNA reads as TGCGCCAGCAGCTTGGCACTGCGGGGGTCGTCCTACGAGCAGTACTTC. It encodes CASSLALRGSSYEQYF. Full variable domain (outside the CDR3, taken from reference TRBV5-1 and TRBJ2-7): KAGVTQTPRYLIKTRGQQVTLSCSPISGHRSVSWYQQTPGQGLQFLFEYFSETQRNKGNFPGRFSGRQFSNSRSEMNVSTLELGDSALYLCASSLALRGSSYEQYFGPGTRLTVT.